The TCR beta chain under discussion was sequenced for a study of T cell clonality in common variable immunodeficiency (dated by TCRdb to the mid-2010s). General study outcomes and caveats: It was noted by the authors that sequencing of the repertoires of T cell subpopulations would be needed to clarify the cause of the increased clonality in CVID. Although equal DNA input was used, an average of roughly 89,000 unique sequences per sample was obtained for controls, compared with approximately 30,000 for CVID samples. Healthy controls shared more TCRbeta clones with each other than CVID subjects shared among themselves (p < 0.0001). CVID TCRbeta sequences reportedly showed fewer deletions and N-nucleotide insertions and lacked highly modified clones with 13 or more V deletions. Correlations of repertoire features with clinical complications were constrained by heterogeneity among patients within the CVID cohort. TCRbeta clonality was higher in CVID subjects than in healthy controls (t-test p = 0.018), and the increase was most characteristic of about a third of subjects.

This clone was picked up many times. The target of this receptor is not known. Read coverage stops 3 residues before the CDR3 terminus; the germline J gene supplies the remainder. CDR1 SGHRS and CDR2 YFSETQ are derived from the germline V gene. Trimming takes 3 bases from V and 0 bases from J, and the germline ends sit 8 bases apart. The CDR3 measures 14 amino acids from cysteine to phenylalanine. The CDR3 was read in part: 33 bases, with the frame set at base 1. Most CVID patients and most healthy controls were of Caucasian heritage. From each donor, about 5 to 8 ml of heparinized peripheral whole blood was collected. Genomic DNA from adults with common variable immune deficiency (CVID) and from healthy adult controls was the source for sequencing TCRbeta CDR3 repertoires. There were roughly 22 healthy adult volunteers in the control group (approximately 12 female and some ten male), ranging in age from about 23 to 75 years, with a mean age of nearly 35. Diluted blood was density-centrifuged over Hypaque 1077 or Ficoll-Paque to isolate peripheral blood mononuclear cells. Genomic DNA was extracted from unsorted mononuclear cells by Qiagen column purification or by a centrifugation-based method.

For sequencing input, CVID and control samples contributed equivalent amounts of genomic DNA. For every sample, a 60 bp segment covering the rearranged TCRbeta CDR3 region was amplified and then sequenced. The immunoSEQ assay, a bias-corrected multiplex PCR combined with high-throughput sequencing, was used for TCRbeta amplification. Concerning the study's data processing: Every unique nucleotide sequence was considered a clone and was annotated with V, D and J genes, copy number and frequency. Sequences were labeled productive if in frame, and non-productive if out of frame or containing stop codons. As previously described, Shannon's entropy was used to calculate clonality. Mean CDR3 Kyte-Doolittle hydropathy was derived from the predicted amino acid sequences of productive clones. Hierarchical clustering of scaled V gene usage was performed with the R hclust function using Manhattan distance and complete linkage. Sharing of clones by CDR3 amino acid sequence was evaluated through resampling of 12 repertoires per group over 100 rounds. The repertoires were searched for 60 to 70 published EBV-specific TCRbeta sequences and almost 250 published CMV-specific TCRbeta sequences. A couple of CVID samples yielding fewer than 10,000 sequences were excluded from analysis, leaving 42 CVID repertoires. Entries here come from immuneACCESS through TCRdb and include only in-frame sequences with V and J called. Some clones fail to appear in such tables; in the studies checked, an unresolved V gene covers under half of the shortfall, and the cause of the remainder is unknown. That table is the source of V, J and clone size, and D and trimming were worked out from the DNA. The sample comprises tens of thousands of clones, and every one was counted more than once. The ten largest make up approximately 3.6% of the sample.

The sample was peripheral blood mononuclear cells. This clonotype originated in a person aged 18 to 75 in good health. Recombination joined TRBV5-1 with TRBJ2-3, with the identity of the D gene unclear. The CDR3 here reads CASSSLSSTDTQYF. The covered CDR3 bases are TGCGCCAGCAGCTCCTTGTCTAGCACAGATACG. With all but the CDR3 taken from the reference TRBV5-1 and TRBJ2-3 genes, the full variable domain is: KAGVTQTPRYLIKTRGQQVTLSCSPISGHRSVSWYQQTPGQGLQFLFEYFSETQRNKGNFPGRFSGRQFSNSRSEMNVSTLELGDSALYLCASSSLSSTDTQYFGPGTRLTVL.